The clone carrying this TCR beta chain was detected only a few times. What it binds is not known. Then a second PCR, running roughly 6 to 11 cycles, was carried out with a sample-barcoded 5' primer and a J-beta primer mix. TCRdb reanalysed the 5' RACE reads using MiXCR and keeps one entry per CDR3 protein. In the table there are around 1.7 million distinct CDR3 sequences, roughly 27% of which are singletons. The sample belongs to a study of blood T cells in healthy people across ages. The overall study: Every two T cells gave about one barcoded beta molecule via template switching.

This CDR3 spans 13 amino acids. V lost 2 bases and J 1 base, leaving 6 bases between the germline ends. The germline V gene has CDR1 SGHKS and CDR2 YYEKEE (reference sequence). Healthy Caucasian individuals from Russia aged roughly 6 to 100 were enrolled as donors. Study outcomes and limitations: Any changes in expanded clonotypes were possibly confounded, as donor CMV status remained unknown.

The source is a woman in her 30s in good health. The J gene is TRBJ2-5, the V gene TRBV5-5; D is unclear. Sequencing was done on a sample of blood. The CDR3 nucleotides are TGTGCCAGCAGCTTTACATTCCAAGAGACCCAGTACTTC. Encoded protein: CASSFTFQETQYF.